Listed here is a single T cell receptor beta chain. This sample was included in a study of blood T cell repertoires in COVID-19. The CDR3 spans 13 residues. V was trimmed by 6 bases and J by 3 bases, leaving 12 bases between them. Assay: immunoSEQ multiplex PCR; the TCRdb copy retains only in-frame clones and omits some. The table has about 270,000 clones, roughly 89% seen once. Sequences were obtained from peripheral blood. The rearrangement joins TRBV12-3 or TRBV12-4 to TRBJ2-7; D may be TRBD1 (6 bases). The sequence was obtained from a man in his forties or fifties with acute or convalescent COVID-19. CDR3 region: CASSIKQGYEQYF. The CDR3 DNA reads as TGTGCCAGCAGCATAAAACAGGGCTACGAGCAGTACTTC.